A single sample is the source of the 18 T cell receptor beta chains below, sequenced in a study of shared clonotypes between healthy human individuals. Positive CCR7 selection of CD45RO-negative cells yielded the naive CD8 cells, and terminally differentiated effector memory CD45RA+ cells were excluded. Sequencing used immunoSEQ multiplex PCR; TCRdb keeps in-frame clones, though not all of them. The repertoire holds about 2.1 million clones, about 92% seen once, with around 1.7% in the top ten. Sequences were obtained from naive CD8+ T cells from PBMCs. The receptors here all came from a man between 18 and 29 years old in good health. Some clones in this sample may be carry-over from other donors' samples.

The CDR3 region is CASSSLGDRGEYEQYF. The DNA for the CDR3 is TGTGCCAGCAGCTCTCTCGGGGACAGGGGGGAGTACGAGCAGTACTTC. The gene calls are TRBV13 and TRBJ2-7, with 11 bases aligning to TRBD1. CDR3 size: 16 residues. Germline-derived CDR1 and CDR2 are PRHDT and FYEKMQ (reference sequence). The V and J ends lost 4 bases and 4 bases, in that order; junction bases with no gene match: 9.

The chain is built from TRBV12-2 and TRBJ2-3; the table's TRBD2 call for D was not verified on the DNA. TRBV12-2 is a documented pseudogene. This CDR3 contains 14 residues. The CDR3 DNA reads TGTGCAAGTCGCTTCCCGGAGTTCACAGATACGCAGTATTTT. Protein: CASRFPEFTDTQYF.

This clone was counted a single time. The chain couples TRBV15 to TRBJ2-3; no firm D call. CDR1 LNHNV and CDR2 YYDKDF come from the germline V gene (reference sequence). The length of the CDR3 is 15 residues. V lost 0 bases, J lost 0 bases, and 7 bases lay in between. For the CDR3, the DNA is TGTGCCACCAGCAGAGAAGGCAGTAGCACAGATACGCAGTATTTT. Its protein product is CATSREGSSTDTQYF.

With respect to this clone: The same CDR3 is also encoded by other DNA sequences in this sample. V and J are TRBV19 and TRBJ2-7; 8 bases fit TRBD1. The ends lost 5 bases at V and 3 bases at J; junction bases unmatched: 3. The germline V gene has CDR1 LNHDA and CDR2 SQIVND (reference sequence). This CDR3 has 13 amino acids. The DNA of the CDR3 is TGTGCCAGTAGTGACGGACAGGGCTACGAGCAGTACTTC. This sequence encodes CASSDGQGYEQYF.

The V gene is TRBV15, the J gene TRBJ2-2; possibly TRBD1 for D (5 bases). The germline V and J ends were trimmed by 0 bases and 5 bases, with 13 bases remaining between them. The CDR3 extends over 16 amino acids. The germline CDR1 and CDR2 sequences are LNHNV and YYDKDF (reference sequence). The CDR3 coding sequence is TGTGCCACCAGCAGAGACCAACAGGTCTCGACCGGGGAGCTGTTTTTT. This codes for CATSRDQQVSTGELFF.

The CDR3 reads CASRGGLRNTGELFF. In DNA form, the CDR3 reads TGTGCCAGCAGGGGAGGACTCAGAAACACCGGGGAGCTGTTTTTT. The chain links TRBV14 to TRBJ2-2; TRBD2 might be the D (6 bases). V gave up 6 bases and J gave up 2 bases, with 13 bases separating them. The CDR3 length is 15 residues. Germline V gives CDR1 SGHDN, CDR2 FVKESK.

The chain combines TRBV4-2 with TRBJ2-7; D might be TRBD1 (6 bases). There are 16 residues in the CDR3. Germline V CDR1 and CDR2: LGHNA, YNFKEQ. Trimming took off 3 bases at V and 6 bases at J, with 21 bases between the two ends. The CDR3 region has the DNA TGTGCCAGCAGCCATCTTACAGGGTTTTCCGTCGGCGAGCAGTACTTC. Its translation: CASSHLTGFSVGEQYF.

About this clone: The same CDR3 also results from other DNA sequences found in this sample. The rearrangement uses TRBV15 and TRBJ2-2; tentative D call: TRBD2 (6 bases). Looked up from germline, CDR1 is LNHNV and CDR2 is YYDKDF (reference sequence). The CDR3 consists of 15 residues. The ends were cut back, 3 bases at V and 4 bases at J, with 12 bases in the middle. The CDR3 reads CATSRGTGATGELFF. DNA for the CDR3: TGTGCCACCAGCAGGGGGACTGGGGCCACCGGGGAGCTGTTTTTT.

V usage is TRBV2 and J usage is TRBJ2-3; 13 positions agree with TRBD2. Germline V lookup: CDR1 SNHLY, CDR2 FYNNEI. This CDR3 is built from 16 residues. V lost 4 bases and J lost 5; bases outside the gene matches: 6. CDR3 residues: CASSVRLAGGEDTQYF. CDR3 in DNA: TGTGCCAGCAGTGTTAGACTAGCGGGAGGAGAAGATACGCAGTATTTT.

This chain connects TRBV27 to TRBJ2-5, with TRBD1 as a possible D gene (5 bases). Looked up from germline, CDR1 is MNHEY and CDR2 is SMNVEV (reference sequence). The CDR3 is 14 residues long. V was trimmed by 3 bases and J by 4 bases, leaving 12 bases between them. The CDR3 sequence is CASSFRTQGETQYF. CDR3 sequence (DNA): TGTGCCAGCAGTTTTCGAACCCAGGGAGAGACCCAGTACTTC.

To note about this clone: The identical CDR3 is also encoded by other nucleotide sequences in the sample. This chain uses TRBV27 with TRBJ1-5, with D possibly TRBD1 on 5 matching bases. Germline CDR1 MNHEY, CDR2 SMNVEV (reference sequence). The CDR3 is made up of 14 amino acids. Trimming left V 9 bases short and J 0 bases short, with 12 bases between. The CDR3 sequence is CASSIGGSNQPQHF. CDR3 DNA: TGTGCCAGTAGTATTGGGGGTAGCAATCAGCCCCAGCATTTT.

The chain carries TRBV15 and TRBJ1-2; D is undetermined. V dropped 3 bases and J dropped 4 bases, with 12 bases sitting between them. CDR1 and CDR2 from the germline V gene are LNHNV and YYDKDF (reference sequence). The CDR3 totals 14 residues. The DNA of the CDR3 is TGTGCCACCAGCAGCGGATTAGACACCTATGGCTACACCTTC. Translation: CATSSGLDTYGYTF.

V usage is TRBV2 and J usage is TRBJ2-2, with TRBD1 identical over 10 bases. From germline, CDR1 is SNHLY and CDR2 FYNNEI. Trimming cost V 6 bases and J 7 bases; bases outside gene matches: 23. The CDR3 is 20 residues long. CDR3 nucleotide sequence: TGTGCCAGCAGGAACATACCGGGACAGGGGCCCGAAGGTGGGCACGGGGAGCTGTTTTTT. Amino acids: CASRNIPGQGPEGGHGELFF. The complete variable domain, with remaining parts taken from reference TRBV2 and TRBJ2-2, reads EPEVTQTPSHQVTQMGQEVILRCVPISNHLYFYWYRQILGQKVEFLVSFYNNEISEKSEIFDDQFSVERPDGSNFTLKIRSTKLEDSAMYFCASRNIPGQGPEGGHGELFFGEGSRLTVL.

CDR3 region: CASSSGMLSYGYTF. CDR3 nucleotide sequence: TGTGCCAGCAGCTCGGGCATGCTGAGCTATGGCTACACCTTC. This rearrangement joins TRBV6-6 to TRBJ1-2; D gene uncertain. The germline V and J ends were trimmed by 6 bases and 4 bases, with 15 bases remaining between them. Germline V gives CDR1 MNHNY, CDR2 SVGAGI (reference sequence). This CDR3 has 14 amino acids.

The V gene is TRBV27, the J gene TRBJ2-7; possibly TRBD2 for D (6 bases). The CDR3 consists of 17 residues. Deletions cut 4 bases from V and 6 bases from J, with 25 bases between. From germline, CDR1 is MNHEY and CDR2 SMNVEV (reference sequence). CDR3 region: CASSWPAEGGGKVEQYF. Here the CDR3 DNA reads TGTGCCAGCAGTTGGCCAGCGGAGGGAGGCGGGAAGGTCGAGCAGTACTTC.

This clone was recorded only once. CDR3 sequence (DNA): TGCGCCAGCAGGGATCTGGTGGGGATGGATGAAAAACTGTTTTTT. The encoded protein is CASRDLVGMDEKLFF. The chain has TRBV5-1 and TRBJ1-4, with D unclear. With 5 bases removed from V and 6 bases from J, the gap between germline ends came to 17 bases. This CDR3 contains 15 residues. Germline V gives CDR1 SGHRS, CDR2 YFSETQ.

This chain uses TRBV2 with TRBJ2-7; TRBD1 matches 7 bases. CDR3 length equals 15 residues. Germline CDR1 SNHLY, CDR2 FYNNEI. V trimming: 8 bases; J trimming: 2 bases; junction bases outside the gene matches: 12. The CDR3 protein is CASGGLGQATYEQYF. The CDR3, as DNA: TGTGCCAGCGGAGGACTTGGACAGGCAACCTACGAGCAGTACTTC.

J is TRBJ2-1 and V is TRBV7-8; D perhaps matches TRBD2 (6 bases). With 6 bases removed from V and 6 bases from J, the gap between germline ends came to 24 bases. Germline V gives CDR1 SGHVS, CDR2 FQNEAQ. This CDR3 spans 17 amino acids. CDR3 coding DNA: TGTGCCAGCAGTTGGGGTGCAGGGACTTCCGAGGGCAATGAGCAGTTCTTC. Translating gives CASSWGAGTSEGNEQFF.